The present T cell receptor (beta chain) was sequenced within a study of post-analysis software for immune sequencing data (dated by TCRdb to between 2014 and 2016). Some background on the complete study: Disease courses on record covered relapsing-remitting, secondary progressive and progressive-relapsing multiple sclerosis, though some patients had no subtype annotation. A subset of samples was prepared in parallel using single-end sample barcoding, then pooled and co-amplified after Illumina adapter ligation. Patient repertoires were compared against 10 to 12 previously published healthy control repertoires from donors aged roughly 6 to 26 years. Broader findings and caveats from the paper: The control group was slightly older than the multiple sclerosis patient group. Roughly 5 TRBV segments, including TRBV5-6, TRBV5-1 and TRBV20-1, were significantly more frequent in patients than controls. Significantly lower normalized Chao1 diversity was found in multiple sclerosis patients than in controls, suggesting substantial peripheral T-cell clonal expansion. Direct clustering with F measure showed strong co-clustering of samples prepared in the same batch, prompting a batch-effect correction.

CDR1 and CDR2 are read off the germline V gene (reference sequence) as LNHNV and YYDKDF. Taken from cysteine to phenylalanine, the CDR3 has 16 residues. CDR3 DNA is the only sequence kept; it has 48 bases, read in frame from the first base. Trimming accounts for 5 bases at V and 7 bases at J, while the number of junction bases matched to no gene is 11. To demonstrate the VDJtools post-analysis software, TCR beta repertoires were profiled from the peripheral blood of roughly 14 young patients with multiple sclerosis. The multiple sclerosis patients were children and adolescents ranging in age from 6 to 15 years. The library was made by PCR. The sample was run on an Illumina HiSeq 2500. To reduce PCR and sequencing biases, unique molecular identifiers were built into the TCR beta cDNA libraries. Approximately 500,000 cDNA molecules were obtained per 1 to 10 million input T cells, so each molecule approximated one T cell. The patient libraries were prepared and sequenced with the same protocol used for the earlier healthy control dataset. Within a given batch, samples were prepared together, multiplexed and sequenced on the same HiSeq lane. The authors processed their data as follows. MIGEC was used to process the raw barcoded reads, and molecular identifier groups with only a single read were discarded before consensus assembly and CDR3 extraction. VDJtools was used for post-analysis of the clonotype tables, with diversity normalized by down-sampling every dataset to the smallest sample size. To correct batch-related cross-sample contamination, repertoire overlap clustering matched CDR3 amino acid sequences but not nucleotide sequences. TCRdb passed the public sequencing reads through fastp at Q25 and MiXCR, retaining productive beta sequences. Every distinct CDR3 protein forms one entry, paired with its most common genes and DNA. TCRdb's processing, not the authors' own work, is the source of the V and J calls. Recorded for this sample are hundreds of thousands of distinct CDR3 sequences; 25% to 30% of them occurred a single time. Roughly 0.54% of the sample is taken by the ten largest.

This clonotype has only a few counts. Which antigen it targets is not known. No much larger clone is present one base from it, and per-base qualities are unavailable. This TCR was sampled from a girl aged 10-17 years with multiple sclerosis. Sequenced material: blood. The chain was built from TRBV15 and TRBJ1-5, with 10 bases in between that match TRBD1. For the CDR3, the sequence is CATSQTGGAVKQPQHF. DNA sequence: TGTGCCACCAGCCAGACAGGGGGCGCGGTAAAACAGCCCCAGCATTTT.